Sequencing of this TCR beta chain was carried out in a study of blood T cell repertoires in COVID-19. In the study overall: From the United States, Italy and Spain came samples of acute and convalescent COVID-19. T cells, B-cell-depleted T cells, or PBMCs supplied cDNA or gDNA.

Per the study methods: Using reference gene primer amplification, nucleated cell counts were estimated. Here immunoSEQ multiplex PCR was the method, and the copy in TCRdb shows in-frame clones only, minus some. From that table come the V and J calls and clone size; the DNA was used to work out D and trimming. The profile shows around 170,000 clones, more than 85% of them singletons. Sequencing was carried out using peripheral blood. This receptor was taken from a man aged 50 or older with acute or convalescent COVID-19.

CDR3 region: CASTGTGFNIQYF. The CDR3 DNA sequence: TGTGCCAGCACCGGGACTGGTTTTAACATTCAGTACTTC. The chain is built from TRBV7-9 and TRBJ2-4; a weak D match, TRBD2 (6 bases). V lost 7 bases, J lost 7 bases, and 14 bases lay in between. This CDR3 is built from 13 residues. Germline CDR1 reads SEHNR; CDR2 reads FQNEAQ (reference sequence).